One sample yielded the 5 T cell receptor beta chains listed below, sequenced in a study of regulatory T cells in long-lasting Graves disease. Combining iRepertoire HTBI primers with Arm-PCR of CDR3 regions, the authors built TCR beta libraries. TCRdb re-called the multiplex PCR reads with MiXCR, one entry per CDR3 protein. The profile shows hundreds of thousands of distinct CDR3 sequences, around a fifth of them singletons. Time point: persistent/refractory GD, antithyroid drugs over 5 years with positive TRAb. PBMC-derived RNA was used for the TCR library. The sample was peripheral blood mononuclear cells (PBMCs), taken when the disease was refractory, from a patient treated with antithyroid drugs. These receptors were taken from a female donor with Graves disease.

This clonotype has at least ten counts. V and J are TRBV2 and TRBJ1-5; 7 nucleotides match TRBD1. The CDR3 is 15 amino acids. CDR1 SNHLY and CDR2 FYNNEI come from the germline V gene. V gave up 3 bases and J gave up 3 bases; unmatched junction bases: 5. In DNA form, the CDR3 reads TGTGCCAGCAGTGAGCAGGGGGGGAACAATCAGCCCCAGCATTTT. This sequence encodes CASSEQGGNNQPQHF.

This clonotype was detected many times. The genes are TRBV7-9 and TRBJ2-5; 8 nucleotides agree with TRBD1. There are 13 residues in the CDR3. In germline, CDR1 is SEHNR, CDR2 FQNEAQ (reference sequence). Trimming cost V 7 bases and J 6 bases; bases outside gene matches: 7. The CDR3 nucleotides read TGTGCCAGCATCGAGAGACAGGGGAAGACCCAGTACTTC. Encoded protein: CASIERQGKTQYF.

The chain employs TRBV27 and TRBJ1-2, with a weak D call TRBD1 (5 bases). CDR1 and CDR2 from the germline V gene are MNHEY and SMNVEV (reference sequence). This CDR3 has 13 residues. With 6 bases removed from V and 5 bases from J, the gap between germline ends came to 13 bases. CDR3 sequence reads: CASSRRGSYGYTF. In nucleotides, the CDR3 is TGTGCCAGCAGCCGACGGGGGTCTTATGGCTACACCTTC.

This clonotype was seen more than once but under ten times. This chain uses TRBV10-1 with TRBJ1-2; D is uncertain. The CDR3 is 12 amino acids. The V end was cut by 0 bases, the J end by 7 bases, with 6 bases between. The germline CDR1 and CDR2 sequences are WNHNN and SYGVQD (reference sequence). In DNA, the CDR3 is TGCGCCAGCAGTGAGTCAGGAGGTGGCTACACCTTC. This codes for CASSESGGGYTF.

This clonotype was counted many times. This chain connects TRBV2 to TRBJ1-2; D is unresolved. Germline CDR1 and CDR2: SNHLY and FYNNEI. The CDR3 sequence is 14 residues long. V lost 0 bases and J lost 3, with 8 bases in between. CDR3 protein: CASSEARPYYGYTF. CDR3 sequence (DNA): TGTGCCAGCAGTGAAGCGAGGCCCTACTATGGCTACACCTTC.